This TCR beta chain was captured by sequencing in a study of beta chain features in type 1 diabetes. The CDR3 length is 13 residues. Germline assignment: CDR1 SEHNR and CDR2 FQNEAQ (reference sequence). The V end lost 5 bases, the J end lost 4 bases, and 11 bases lay between the germline ends. Expressed TCRB transcripts were sequenced because the entire RNA isolate underwent reverse transcription. Libraries were prepared by immunoSEQ multiplex PCR; TCRdb keeps only in-frame clonotypes and omits some of them. Here the sample spans 600,000 or so clones, 12% being singletons. Regarding the study as a whole: When Type 1 diabetes patients were examined, their TCRB CDR3s proved moderately but significantly shorter in all four CD4+ subsets. It was among patients, rather than healthy donors, that naive, central memory and Treg TCRB repertoires appeared more similar.

There are a few counts of this clone. Its antigen is unidentified. The receptor was isolated from a man younger than 40 with type 1 diabetes. Material for sequencing was naive CD4+ T cells from blood. The chain employs TRBV7-9 and TRBJ1-2; unclear D gene. The CDR3 DNA sequence: TGTGCCAGCAGCCCCACTCCCGGCTATGGCTACACCTTC. Its translation is CASSPTPGYGYTF.